The subject of this entry is one T cell receptor (beta chain). Its target is unknown. The table came from immunoSEQ multiplex PCR; TCRdb's copy has only in-frame clones and leaves some out. This sample has tens of thousands of clones, with around 90% found just once. This specimen comes from a study of PD-L1 blockade in urothelial cancer. Whole-study context: Analyses used blood from 3 weeks (second dose) and 6 weeks after treatment start. Study outcomes and limitations: Patients with below-median pretreatment blood clonality survived longer.

With V trimmed by 4 bases and J by 6 bases, 11 bases remained unmatched. Germline loops: CDR1 MGHDK, CDR2 SYGVNS. This CDR3 has 16 amino acids. Described time point: pretreatment peripheral blood. The chain combines TRBV25-1 with TRBJ1-2, with TRBD1 matching over 10 bases. The TCR comes from a man aged 55 to 70 with urothelial cancer. The starting material was PBMCs, obtained around atezolizumab (anti-PD-L1) treatment. For the CDR3, the DNA is TGTGCCAGCAGTGGATTCGCCGGGACAGGGGAAAATGGCTACACCTTC. Translated: CASSGFAGTGENGYTF.